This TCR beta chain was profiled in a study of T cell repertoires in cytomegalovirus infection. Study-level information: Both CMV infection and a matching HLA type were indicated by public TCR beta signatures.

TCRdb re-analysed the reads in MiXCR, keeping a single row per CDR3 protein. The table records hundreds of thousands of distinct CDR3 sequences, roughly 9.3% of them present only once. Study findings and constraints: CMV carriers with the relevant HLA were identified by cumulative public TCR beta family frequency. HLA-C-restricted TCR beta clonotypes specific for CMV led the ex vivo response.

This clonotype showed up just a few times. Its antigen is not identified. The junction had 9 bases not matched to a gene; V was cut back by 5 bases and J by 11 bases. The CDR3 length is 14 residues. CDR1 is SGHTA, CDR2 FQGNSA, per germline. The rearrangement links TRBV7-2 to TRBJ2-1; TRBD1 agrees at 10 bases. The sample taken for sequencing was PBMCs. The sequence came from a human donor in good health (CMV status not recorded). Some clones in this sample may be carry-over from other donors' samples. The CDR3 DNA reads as TGTGCCAGCAGCGGACAGGGGGTCTCCGAACAGCAGTTCTTC. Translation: CASSGQGVSEQQFF.